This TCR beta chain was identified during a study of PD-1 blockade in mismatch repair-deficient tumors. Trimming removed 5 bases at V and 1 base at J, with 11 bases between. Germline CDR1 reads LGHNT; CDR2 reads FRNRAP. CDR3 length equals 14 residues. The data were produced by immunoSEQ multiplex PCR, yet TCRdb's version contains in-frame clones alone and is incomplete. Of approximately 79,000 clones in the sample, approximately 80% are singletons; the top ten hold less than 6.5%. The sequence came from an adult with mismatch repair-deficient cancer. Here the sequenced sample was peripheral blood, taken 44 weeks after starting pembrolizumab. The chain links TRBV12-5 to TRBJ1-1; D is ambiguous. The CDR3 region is CASGPGGSNTEAFF. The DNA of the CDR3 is TGTGCTAGTGGTCCGGGAGGGTCGAACACTGAAGCTTTCTTT.